The T cell receptor beta chain under discussion was sequenced for a study of T cell responses to AZD1222 COVID-19 vaccine. V gave up 0 bases and J gave up 8 bases; unmatched junction bases: 15. The V gene's germline CDR1 is SGHTA and CDR2 FQGNSA. CDR3 size: 18 residues. Some clones are missing from TCRdb's copy, which holds only in-frame ones; the method was immunoSEQ multiplex PCR. The sample contains under 200,000 clones, 88% of which appear only once. The source is an adult in good health. The sequenced sample was peripheral blood, obtained on day 0 of AZD1222 vaccination. V gene TRBV7-2 combines with J gene TRBJ1-1; 10 nucleotides line up with TRBD1. In DNA, the CDR3 is TGTGCCAGCAGCTTAGCGCGAATTCGTAAGACAGGGGGCATAGAAGCTTTCTTT. It encodes CASSLARIRKTGGIEAFF.